Below, 27 T cell receptor beta chains from the same sample are listed, as sequenced in a study of T-cell reconstitution after alpha-beta-depleted transplantation in children. As it was prepared, the TCRbeta library received unique molecular identifiers. TCRdb analysed the PCR reads with MiXCR anew, one entry per CDR3 protein. Of some 640,000 distinct CDR3 sequences listed, roughly 17% are singletons. The sequences come from PBMCs from the stem cell graft donor, collected from the stem cell graft. Receptors were obtained from a human donor who donated a stem cell graft to a child with acute myeloid leukemia.

The J gene is TRBJ2-7, the V gene TRBV12-3 or TRBV12-4; D gene ambiguous. The ends were cut back, 7 bases at V and 7 bases at J, with 8 bases in the middle. This CDR3 spans 10 amino acids. CDR3 sequence reads: CASKKGEQYV. The CDR3 DNA sequence: TGTGCCAGCAAAAAGGGAGAGCAGTACGTC.

In its sample, this clonotype was seen many times. J is TRBJ1-4 and V is TRBV5-4; no definite D call. CDR3 length: 14 residues. Germline CDR1 is SGHNT and CDR2 is YYREEE (reference sequence). Trimming shortened V by 4 bases and J by 0 bases, and 7 bases separated the two germline ends. The CDR3 sequence: CASSLEATNEKLFF. CDR3 nucleotides: TGTGCCAGCAGCCTGGAGGCAACTAATGAAAAACTGTTTTTT.

This chain uses TRBV20-1 with TRBJ1-3; unclear D gene. The germline CDR1 and CDR2 sequences are DFQATT and SNEGSKA (reference sequence). The CDR3 has 16 residues. V was trimmed by 1 base and J by 3 bases, leaving 16 bases between them. This CDR3 reads CSARGSEGSGGNTIYF. In DNA, the CDR3 is TGCAGTGCTAGAGGTTCGGAAGGTTCGGGTGGAAACACCATATATTTT.

This clonotype occurred a few times. This sequence joins TRBV7-9 and TRBJ1-1, with D uncertain. V lost 4 bases and J 7 bases, leaving 10 bases between the germline ends. This CDR3 has 12 residues. CDR1 is SEHNR and CDR2 is FQNEAQ in the germline V gene (reference sequence). The CDR3 loop is CASSYPPGEAFF. Here the CDR3 DNA reads TGTGCCAGCAGCTACCCCCCAGGTGAAGCTTTCTTT.

The chain uses TRBV6-1 and TRBJ2-3; D is undetermined. Germline V gives CDR1 MNHNS, CDR2 SASEGT. The CDR3 totals 17 residues. Trimming removed 5 bases from V and 1 base from J, with 19 bases in between. CDR3 sequence reads: CASSPTRPVTRTDTQYF. In DNA, the CDR3 is TGTGCCAGCAGTCCCACGCGTCCCGTAACTCGCACAGATACGCAGTATTTT.

This clonotype was recorded at least ten times. The rearrangement uses TRBV24-1 and TRBJ2-5; no clear D. The CDR3 has 12 amino acids. Germline CDR1 reads KGHDR; CDR2 reads SFDVKD. Between the trimmed V and J ends, which lost 8 bases and 4 bases, there was a span of 10 bases. The CDR3 loop reads CATKDWAETQYF. For the CDR3, the DNA is TGTGCCACCAAAGATTGGGCAGAGACCCAGTACTTC.

In DNA, the CDR3 is TGCAGTGCTATACGCGCAGGGGAGCTGTTTTTT. Its protein product is CSAIRAGELFF. The chain employs TRBV20-1 and TRBJ2-2, with D unclear. The germline V gene has CDR1 DFQATT and CDR2 SNEGSKA (reference sequence). Trimming took off 4 bases at V and 8 bases at J, with 8 bases between the two ends. This CDR3 region has 11 residues.

In its sample, this clonotype was seen many times. The chain has TRBV20-1 and TRBJ2-4; 7 bases are shared with TRBD1. From germline, CDR1 is DFQATT and CDR2 SNEGSKA (reference sequence). The junction had 6 bases not matched to a gene; V was cut back by 1 base and J by 6 bases. The CDR3 length is 14 residues. The CDR3 DNA is TGCAGTGCTAGAGTAAGGGGGACAGTAAACATTCAGTACTTC. This sequence encodes CSARVRGTVNIQYF.

The chain carries TRBV29-1 and TRBJ2-1, with D unresolved. CDR3 size: 10 residues. The V gene's germline CDR1 is SQVTM and CDR2 ANQGSEA. V was shortened by 8 bases and J by 6 bases, with 8 bases between the two germline ends. CDR3 DNA sequence: TGCAGCATGAGTTCCAATGAGCAGTTCTTC. Translated: CSMSSNEQFF.

The rearrangement joins TRBV12-3 or TRBV12-4 to TRBJ2-4; the match to TRBD2 covers 8 bases. The CDR3 has 16 amino acids. Trimming cost V 3 bases and J 1 base; bases outside gene matches: 5. The CDR3 DNA sequence: TGTGCCAGCAGTTTCCCCGGGGGGGCTGCCAAAAACATTCAGTACTTC. Its translation: CASSFPGGAAKNIQYF.

This clonotype was recorded many times. The chain has TRBV20-1 and TRBJ1-1; TRBD1 matches at 7 bases. Germline V gene lookup returns CDR1 DFQATT and CDR2 SNEGSKA (reference sequence). V shed 7 bases, J shed 0 bases, and the junction held 8 bases outside the gene matches. The CDR3 sequence is 14 residues long. The CDR3: CSVPGQTLNTEAFF. The CDR3 coding sequence is TGCAGTGTACCGGGACAGACTTTGAACACTGAAGCTTTCTTT.

This clonotype was detected a few times. The chain couples TRBV7-9 to TRBJ1-5; D gene ambiguous. The CDR3 runs to 12 residues. V was trimmed by 5 bases and J by 4 bases, leaving 6 bases between them. CDR1 and CDR2 from the germline V gene are SEHNR and FQNEAQ (reference sequence). CDR3 region: CASSELNQPQHF. In DNA form, the CDR3 reads TGTGCCAGCAGCGAACTAAATCAGCCCCAGCATTTT.

There are many counts of this clonotype. The chain combines TRBV20-1 with TRBJ2-3; a possible D gene is TRBD2 (6 bases). The CDR3 is 14 residues long. CDR1 DFQATT and CDR2 SNEGSKA come from the germline V gene (reference sequence). The CDR3 DNA reads TGCAGCGAGATCGGGACTTCGTTCACAGATACGCAGTATTTT. As protein: CSEIGTSFTDTQYF.

The chain has TRBV24-1 and TRBJ1-1, with D maybe TRBD1 (6 bases). Trimming removed 4 bases at V and 2 bases at J, with 10 bases between. The CDR3 contains 14 residues. Germline V gives CDR1 KGHDR, CDR2 SFDVKD. This chain's CDR3 is CATSDSDSNTEAFF. For the CDR3, the DNA is TGTGCCACCAGTGACTCGGACAGTAACACTGAAGCTTTCTTT.

This clonotype was observed many times. The rearrangement joins TRBV12-3 or TRBV12-4 to TRBJ2-2; no clear D. This CDR3 is built from 14 residues. Trimming left V 4 bases short and J 6 bases short, with 12 bases between. The CDR3 region has the DNA TGTGCCAGCAGTTCCCGAACAGTGGCCGGGGAGCTGTTTTTT. It encodes CASSSRTVAGELFF.

This clonotype turned up a few times. The chain carries TRBV20-1 and TRBJ2-3; D might be TRBD1 (6 bases). The germline V and J ends were trimmed by 2 bases and 4 bases, with 16 bases remaining between them. Germline V gives CDR1 DFQATT, CDR2 SNEGSKA (reference sequence). The CDR3 contains 15 residues. DNA for the CDR3: TGCAGTGCTAGATGGGGCAGGGGCGTTGCAGATACGCAGTATTTT. Its translation: CSARWGRGVADTQYF.

Many counts were recorded for this clonotype. The V and J genes are TRBV7-9 and TRBJ2-1; the match to TRBD1 covers 9 bases. V shed 6 bases, J shed 10 bases, and the junction held 7 bases outside the gene matches. Germline V gene sequence: CDR1 SEHNR, CDR2 FQNEAQ (reference sequence). The CDR3 sequence is 13 residues long. The CDR3 loop reads CASSLPDRGEQFF. CDR3 coding DNA: TGTGCCAGCAGTTTACCGGACAGGGGCGAGCAGTTCTTC.

This chain connects TRBV9 to TRBJ2-2; D is perhaps TRBD1 (6 bases). Germline CDR1 is SGDLS and CDR2 is YYNGEE. V lost 2 bases to trimming and J lost 3 bases, with 11 bases between them. The CDR3 has 15 amino acids. The chain's CDR3 is CASSVGTTHTGELFF. The CDR3 DNA reads as TGTGCCAGCAGCGTCGGGACAACTCACACCGGGGAGCTGTTTTTT.

This clonotype was recorded a few times. The chain uses TRBV20-1 and TRBJ2-2; 10 bases match TRBD2. The CDR3 loop spans 16 amino acids. V gave up 1 base and J gave up 5 bases; unmatched junction bases: 7. Germline V gives CDR1 DFQATT, CDR2 SNEGSKA (reference sequence). Written as DNA, the CDR3 is TGCAGTGCTAGAGGAGCACGAGCGGGGGGGACCGGGGAGCTGTTTTTT. This encodes CSARGARAGGTGELFF.

The chain employs TRBV6-1 and TRBJ2-6; TRBD1 matches 7 bases. Germline V lookup: CDR1 MNHNS, CDR2 SASEGT. V was pared by 4 bases and J by 1 base, with 1 base of the junction left unmatched. The CDR3 consists of 15 residues. CDR3 in amino acids: CASSADRSGANVLTF. CDR3 nucleotide sequence: TGTGCCAGCAGTGCGGACAGGTCTGGGGCCAACGTCCTGACTTTC.

There are many counts of this clonotype. The genes are TRBV10-3 and TRBJ2-1; TRBD1 or TRBD2 may be the D gene (5 bases each). Per germline, CDR1 ENHRY and CDR2 SYGVKD. The CDR3 runs 11 residues. With 4 bases removed from V and 8 bases from J, the gap between germline ends came to 6 bases. The CDR3 reads CAISGGDEQFF. CDR3 coding DNA: TGTGCCATCAGTGGAGGGGATGAGCAGTTCTTC.

This chain links TRBV12-3 or TRBV12-4 with TRBJ2-3; 13 bases are a match to TRBD2. The CDR3 runs 16 residues. V was pared by 7 bases and J by 0 bases, with 4 bases of the junction left unmatched. The CDR3 DNA sequence: TGTGCCAGCACCATACTAGCGGGGGGGAGCACAGATACGCAGTATTTT. Protein: CASTILAGGSTDTQYF.

The table lists this clonotype with many counts. The rearrangement joins TRBV20-1 to TRBJ2-1, with D perhaps matching TRBD2 (5 bases). CDR3 length: 15 residues. Germline values: CDR1 DFQATT, CDR2 SNEGSKA (reference sequence). The V gene lost 7 bases and the J gene lost 0 bases, with 16 bases spanning the gap. The DNA for the CDR3 is TGCAGTGTTTACCACGATGGAGGCTCCTACAATGAGCAGTTCTTC. This gives the protein CSVYHDGGSYNEQFF.

In this sample, this clonotype turned up many times. This rearrangement joins TRBV7-3 to TRBJ2-1; 10 bases fit TRBD1. Germline values: CDR1 SGHTA, CDR2 FQGTGA. This CDR3 has 15 amino acids. The trim removed 2 bases at V and 3 bases at J, leaving 1 base unmatched. Here the CDR3 reads CASSLGQGGYNEQFF. The CDR3 DNA reads as TGTGCCAGCAGCTTAGGACAGGGGGGCTACAATGAGCAGTTCTTC.

In this sample, this clonotype turned up a few times. The chain couples TRBV7-2 to TRBJ1-3; no firm D call. Germline-derived CDR1 and CDR2 are SGHTA and FQGNSA. V was cut by 3 bases and J by 1 base, with 4 bases left in between. The CDR3 extends over 13 amino acids. In nucleotides, the CDR3 is TGTGCCAGCAGCTTCCTTTCTGGAAACACCATATATTTT. Translated: CASSFLSGNTIYF.

CDR3 loop: CASSLAWGPWETQYF. The DNA for the CDR3 is TGTGCCAGCAGCTTAGCGTGGGGGCCATGGGAGACCCAGTACTTC. The chain couples TRBV7-2 to TRBJ2-5, with D maybe TRBD1 (6 bases). The CDR3 is 15 residues long. Deletions cut 0 bases from V and 5 bases from J, with 13 bases between. Germline V gene data show CDR1 as SGHTA and CDR2 as FQGNSA.

This clonotype was counted a few times. The CDR3 loop reads CASSPEERGPVYGYTF. The CDR3 coding sequence is TGTGCCAGCAGCCCCGAGGAACGGGGTCCCGTCTATGGCTACACCTTC. The chain employs TRBV9 and TRBJ1-2; unclear D gene. V lost 4 bases and J lost 4, with 20 bases in between. Germline V CDR1 and CDR2: SGDLS, YYNGEE. The CDR3 is 16 residues long. The full variable domain, its missing parts supplied by reference TRBV9 and TRBJ1-2, is DSGVTQTPKHLITATGQRVTLRCSPRSGDLSVYWYQQSLDQGLQFLIQYYNGEERAKGNILERFSAQQFPDLHSELNLSSLELGDSALYFCASSPEERGPVYGYTFGSGTRLTVV.